Presented here are 16 T cell receptor beta chains from one specimen sequenced in a study of Tregs in tolerant kidney transplant recipients. Measured with immunoSEQ multiplex PCR; TCRdb has only the in-frame clones, and not every one. The table lists some 55,000 clones, 80% to 90% of them singletons. The specimen comprised Tregs from blood, sampled before the transplant. These TCRs come from a human donor who received a combined kidney and bone marrow transplant.

The chain employs TRBV2 and TRBJ2-4, with a weak D call TRBD1 (7 bases). CDR3 length: 14 residues. Trimming shortened V by 9 bases and J by 1 base, and 13 bases separated the two germline ends. Germline V gene lookup returns CDR1 SNHLY and CDR2 FYNNEI. CDR3 sequence: CASNRGLAKNIQYF. The CDR3 region has the DNA TGTGCCAGTAACAGGGGACTGGCCAAAAACATTCAGTACTTC. Looking up the rest from reference TRBV2 and TRBJ2-4 gives the full variable domain: EPEVTQTPSHQVTQMGQEVILRCVPISNHLYFYWYRQILGQKVEFLVSFYNNEISEKSEIFDDQFSVERPDGSNFTLKIRSTKLEDSAMYFCASNRGLAKNIQYFGAGTRLSVL.

The chain couples TRBV13 to TRBJ1-2, with 7 bases identical to TRBD1. Germline assignment: CDR1 PRHDT and CDR2 FYEKMQ (reference sequence). With V trimmed by 5 bases and J by 4 bases, 25 bases remained unmatched. CDR3 length equals 20 residues. The CDR3: CASSHLPSNRGQTSRYGYTF. The CDR3 region has the DNA TGTGCCAGCAGCCACTTACCTTCTAACCGGGGACAGACCTCCCGCTATGGCTACACCTTC.

The V call is TRBV4-2, the J call TRBJ2-1; 8 bases are a match to TRBD2. Germline V gene lookup returns CDR1 LGHNA and CDR2 YNFKEQ. The junction had 12 bases not matched to a gene; V was cut back by 1 base and J by 4 bases. This CDR3 region has 18 residues. The CDR3: CASSQVGYKSGSYNEQFF. DNA of the CDR3: TGTGCCAGCAGCCAAGTTGGCTATAAGAGCGGGAGTTACAATGAGCAGTTCTTC.

The chain recombines TRBV30 with TRBJ2-5; TRBD2 is a possible D gene (6 bases). Germline CDR1 reads GTSNPN; CDR2 reads SVGIG (reference sequence). V gave up 3 bases and J gave up 7 bases, with 9 bases separating them. This CDR3 spans 11 amino acids. The CDR3 loop is CAWSGGGTQYF. The CDR3 region has the DNA TGTGCCTGGAGCGGGGGAGGGACCCAGTACTTC.

The J gene is TRBJ2-5, the V gene TRBV4-2; D might be TRBD1 (6 bases). The DNA end favors TRBJ2-7, so the J call may be wrong. Germline V gene sequence: CDR1 LGHNA, CDR2 YNFKEQ. The CDR3 consists of 17 residues. CDR3 loop: CASSQENLRGRRYEQYF. The CDR3 DNA sequence: TGTGCCAGCAGCCAGGAAAACCTCAGGGGCCGCCGCTACGAGCAGTACTTC.

This chain connects TRBV6-5 to TRBJ2-5; D gene unclear. Trimming shortened V by 3 bases and J by 5 bases, and 13 bases separated the two germline ends. Germline values: CDR1 MNHEY, CDR2 SVGAGI. The CDR3 runs to 14 residues. The CDR3, as DNA: TGTGCCAGCAGTTATTCCCAATATGTGGAGACCCAGTACTTC. Amino acid sequence: CASSYSQYVETQYF.

The chain couples TRBV18 to TRBJ2-3; D perhaps matches TRBD1 (6 bases). The CDR3 runs 12 residues. CDR1 is KGHSH and CDR2 is LQKENI in the germline V gene. As DNA, the CDR3 is TGTGCGGCGAAGGGGGGCACAGATACGCAGTATTTT. The encoded protein is CAAKGGTDTQYF.

The V call is TRBV4-1, the J call TRBJ2-4; D not certain. The CDR3 spans 12 residues. V gave up 6 bases and J gave up 2 bases, with 5 bases separating them. Germline values: CDR1 MGHRA, CDR2 YSYEKL. The DNA for the CDR3 is TGCGCCAGCAGTTCAACCAAAAACATTCAGTACTTC. Protein sequence: CASSSTKNIQYF.

The V call is TRBV28, the J call TRBJ2-7; 14 bases map to TRBD2. V shed 6 bases and J 2 bases; nucleotides not matched to a gene: 15. This CDR3 has 19 amino acids. Per the germline V gene, CDR1 is MDHEN and CDR2 is SYDVKM. Written as DNA, the CDR3 is TGTGCCAGCAGGAAGGGACGTCCGGGACTAGCGGGAGATGCCTACGAGCAGTACTTC. It specifies CASRKGRPGLAGDAYEQYF.

The J gene is TRBJ2-7, the V gene TRBV5-1, with TRBD2 identical over 15 bases. J lost 0 bases, V lost 0 bases, and 19 bases had no gene match. The CDR3 loop spans 23 amino acids. CDR1 and CDR2 from the germline V gene are SGHRS and YFSETQ. The CDR3 loop reads CASSLVGTSGRSANLRSSYEQYF. In DNA form, the CDR3 reads TGCGCCAGCAGCTTGGTGGGGACTAGCGGGAGGTCCGCTAACCTAAGGAGCTCCTACGAGCAGTACTTC.

The chain employs TRBV9 and TRBJ2-3, with 7 bases matching TRBD2. Germline CDR1 reads SGDLS; CDR2 reads YYNGEE. This CDR3 comprises 16 residues. The junction had 8 bases not matched to a gene; V was cut back by 4 bases and J by 0 bases. CDR3: CASSKSSGSSTDTQYF. The CDR3 DNA sequence: TGTGCCAGCAGCAAATCTAGCGGCTCTAGCACAGATACGCAGTATTTT.

The rearrangement uses TRBV7-2 and TRBJ1-1; a weak D match, TRBD1 (5 bases). Germline loops: CDR1 SGHTA, CDR2 FQGNSA. The CDR3 consists of 13 residues. Trimming removed 5 bases from V and 6 bases from J, with 13 bases in between. The CDR3 nucleotides read TGTGCCAGCAGCCTCAGGGTTAGCGCTGAAGCTTTCTTT. It specifies CASSLRVSAEAFF.

J is TRBJ2-7 and V is TRBV2; D is perhaps TRBD1 (6 bases). The length of the CDR3 is 12 residues. The V gene lost 7 bases and the J gene lost 4 bases, with 11 bases spanning the gap. In germline, CDR1 is SNHLY, CDR2 FYNNEI. The CDR3 DNA reads TGTGCCAGCACGGTACAGGGTTACGAGCAGTACTTC. This codes for CASTVQGYEQYF.

This clone has more than one count but fewer than ten. The chain joins TRBV7-2 to TRBJ2-5, with 9 bases lining up with TRBD2. The ends lost 1 base at V and 5 bases at J; junction bases unmatched: 5. Germline V gives CDR1 SGHTA, CDR2 FQGNSA. The CDR3 sequence is 15 residues long. As DNA, the CDR3 is TGTGCCAGCAGCTTAGGGCTAGCGGGGTGGGAGACCCAGTACTTC. Protein sequence: CASSLGLAGWETQYF.

This chain uses TRBV11-2 with TRBJ1-3; D unclear. The germline V gene has CDR1 SGHAT and CDR2 FQNNGV. The CDR3 spans 15 residues. Trimming cost V 7 bases and J 4 bases, with 17 bases left between them. The CDR3 region has the DNA TGTGCCAGCAAGCGAATTGGGTTAATAGGAAACACCATATATTTT. Its translation is CASKRIGLIGNTIYF.

V usage is TRBV18 and J usage is TRBJ2-2; the match to TRBD1 covers 8 bases. The trim removed 3 bases at V and 0 bases at J, leaving 3 bases unmatched. This CDR3 has 16 amino acids. Germline CDR1 KGHSH, CDR2 LQKENI. The CDR3 DNA reads TGTGCCAGCTCACCCGGGACAGGTTCGAACACCGGGGAGCTGTTTTTT. Translation gives CASSPGTGSNTGELFF.